Below, 21 T cell receptor beta chains from the same sample are listed, as sequenced in a study of blood T cell repertoires in COVID-19. Clones were sequenced by immunoSEQ multiplex PCR, and TCRdb holds only the in-frame ones, with some missing. The sample has 250,000 to 350,000 clones; approximately 90% are singletons. The source material was PBMCs or T cells enriched from blood (not recorded which). All receptors come from a woman aged 40 to 55 who had recovered from COVID-19.

J is TRBJ1-5 and V is TRBV10-3; 9 bases map to TRBD1. Germline V gene data show CDR1 as ENHRY and CDR2 as SYGVKD. The CDR3 length is 15 residues. Trimming cost V 0 bases and J 6 bases; bases outside gene matches: 3. The CDR3 reads CAISESGQGAQPQHF. The CDR3 region has the DNA TGTGCCATCAGTGAGTCGGGACAGGGAGCTCAGCCCCAGCATTTT.

The rearrangement joins TRBV9 to TRBJ1-6, with D possibly matching TRBD1 (5 bases). CDR1 and CDR2 (germline): SGDLS, YYNGEE. The ends were cut back, 2 bases at V and 7 bases at J, with 22 bases in the middle. The CDR3 has 18 amino acids. Here the CDR3 reads CASSVTAGGPGGNSPLHF. DNA for the CDR3: TGTGCCAGCAGCGTCACCGCCGGAGGGCCGGGGGGGAATTCACCCCTCCACTTT.

This chain links TRBV5-1 with TRBJ2-3; 8 bases fit TRBD2. Germline CDR1 and CDR2: SGHRS and YFSETQ. V was clipped by 6 bases and J by 2 bases; unmatched bases: 14. This CDR3 has 17 amino acids. The CDR3 nucleotides read TGCGCCAGCACCCGGGGGGGGATGGCGGCCCTCACAGATACGCAGTATTTT. Translating it yields CASTRGGMAALTDTQYF. The complete variable domain, with remaining parts taken from reference TRBV5-1 and TRBJ2-3, reads KAGVTQTPRYLIKTRGQQVTLSCSPISGHRSVSWYQQTPGQGLQFLFEYFSETQRNKGNFPGRFSGRQFSNSRSEMNVSTLELGDSALYLCASTRGGMAALTDTQYFGPGTRLTVL.

J is TRBJ2-5 and V is TRBV2, with 11 bases matching TRBD2. Germline CDR1 is SNHLY and CDR2 is FYNNEI. The length of the CDR3 is 14 residues. The J segment lost 4 bases and the V segment lost 4 bases, leaving 2 bases of the junction unmatched. The CDR3 loop is CASSGLAGGETQYF. CDR3 nucleotides: TGTGCCAGCAGTGGCCTAGCGGGGGGAGAGACCCAGTACTTC.

The rearrangement uses TRBV21-1 and TRBJ2-3; whether TRBD2, the table's D call, matches the DNA was not checked. TRBV21-1 has pseudogene status. The CDR3 has 12 amino acids. In DNA form, the CDR3 reads TGTGCCAGCGGCTCCGGGTTTCCAACGCAGTATTTT. This translates into CASGSGFPTQYF.

V usage is TRBV7-9 and J usage is TRBJ2-7, with 12 positions matching TRBD2. This CDR3 contains 16 residues. The germline V gene encodes CDR1 SEHNR and CDR2 FQNEAQ (reference sequence). V dropped 3 bases and J dropped 3; count of bases not matched to a gene: 6. The CDR3 DNA follows: TGTGCCAGCAGCTTCCCTAAGGGACTAGCGGGCTACGAGCAGTACTTC. Its protein product is CASSFPKGLAGYEQYF.

This clone was counted once. The chain employs TRBV6-6 and TRBJ2-7, with a possible D match to TRBD2 (6 bases). CDR1 and CDR2 from the germline V gene are MNHNY and SVGAGI (reference sequence). The CDR3 sequence is 13 residues long. V was pared by 8 bases and J by 0 bases, with 11 bases between. The CDR3 DNA reads TGTGCCAGCGAGGAGGGAGGCTCCTACGAGCAGTACTTC. Translated: CASEEGGSYEQYF.

The V call is TRBV24-1, the J call TRBJ2-2, with 10 bases aligning to TRBD1. Germline V gene data show CDR1 as KGHDR and CDR2 as SFDVKD. This CDR3 is 16 amino acids long. V lost 4 bases and J lost 6; bases outside the gene matches: 7. DNA of the CDR3: TGTGCCACCAGTGACCGTCCCGGGACAGGGGCCGGGGAGCTGTTTTTT. Its protein product is CATSDRPGTGAGELFF.

The chain joins TRBV27 to TRBJ2-3; 8 positions match TRBD1. After removal of 8 bases from V and 4 bases from J, the junction contained 11 bases not matched to a gene. The CDR3 has 15 residues. Per germline, CDR1 MNHEY and CDR2 SMNVEV (reference sequence). The CDR3 coding sequence is TGTGCCAGCCAAGGACAGGGTAGGACCCCAGATACGCAGTATTTT. Its protein product is CASQGQGRTPDTQYF.

V and J are TRBV5-6 and TRBJ1-2; no reliable D call. Trimming left V 3 bases short and J 4 bases short, with 7 bases between. Germline assignment: CDR1 SGHDT and CDR2 YYEEEE. The CDR3 spans 12 residues. Here the CDR3 reads CASSSAGYGYTF. The CDR3 bases are TGTGCCAGCAGCTCCGCAGGCTATGGCTACACCTTC. The full variable domain, in which reference TRBV5-6 and TRBJ1-2 provide the parts outside the CDR3, is DAGVTQSPTHLIKTRGQQVTLRCSPKSGHDTVSWYQQALGQGPQFIFQYYEEEERQRGNFPDRFSGHQFPNYSSELNVNALLLGDSALYLCASSSAGYGYTFGSGTRLTVV.

The rearrangement links TRBV12-5 to TRBJ2-1; possible D gene TRBD1, 6 bases. Germline values: CDR1 LGHNT, CDR2 FRNRAP. This CDR3 comprises 13 residues. The V and J ends lost 1 base and 9 bases respectively, with 10 bases between them. The DNA of the CDR3 is TGTGCTAGTGGTTTGGACCAGGGGTCTGAGCAGTTCTTC. It yields the protein CASGLDQGSEQFF.

This clone was observed a few times. The V call is TRBV4-3, the J call TRBJ2-3; 7 nucleotides line up with TRBD1. Germline CDR1 reads LGHNA; CDR2 reads YSLEER. V was pared by 0 bases and J by 5 bases, with 8 bases of the junction left unmatched. The CDR3 has 16 residues. The DNA of the CDR3 is TGCGCCAGCAGCCAAGACCGACTGAACAGGGGAGATACGCAGTATTTT. It encodes CASSQDRLNRGDTQYF.

J is TRBJ1-3 and V is TRBV28; no clear D gene. Germline assignment: CDR1 MDHEN and CDR2 SYDVKM. The CDR3 has 13 residues. The V end was cut by 8 bases, the J end by 7 bases, with 15 bases between. The CDR3 protein is CASHQIARNTIYF. DNA for the CDR3: TGTGCCAGCCACCAGATCGCTAGGAACACCATATATTTT.

The gene calls are TRBV7-2 and TRBJ2-2; tentatively, D is TRBD2 (6 bases). Germline assignment: CDR1 SGHTA and CDR2 FQGNSA. This CDR3 is 16 amino acids long. Between the trimmed V and J ends, which lost 1 base and 6 bases, there was a span of 15 bases. The CDR3 protein is CASSLVPSATAGELFF. The CDR3 DNA sequence: TGTGCCAGCAGCTTAGTCCCTAGCGCGACGGCCGGGGAGCTGTTTTTT.

This chain joins TRBV7-6 and TRBJ2-2; D unresolved. V was clipped by 5 bases and J by 6 bases, with 10 bases between them. The length of the CDR3 is 13 residues. Germline V gene sequence: CDR1 SGHVS, CDR2 FNYEAQ. The CDR3 sequence: CASSLGSAGELFF. In nucleotides, the CDR3 is TGTGCCAGCAGCCTCGGTTCGGCCGGGGAGCTGTTTTTT. Full variable domain (missing parts from reference TRBV7-6 and TRBJ2-2): GAGVSQSPRYKVTKRGQDVALRCDPISGHVSLYWYRQALGQGPEFLTYFNYEAQQDKSGLPNDRFSAERPEGSISTLTIQRTEQRDSAMYRCASSLGSAGELFFGEGSRLTVL.

The J gene is TRBJ1-4, the V gene TRBV4-3; 7 bases are shared with TRBD1. Trimming removed 4 bases from V and 7 bases from J; junction bases left unmatched: 9. The V gene's germline CDR1 is LGHNA and CDR2 YSLEER. The CDR3 has 15 amino acids. CDR3 DNA sequence: TGCGCCAGCAGCCCAGGGTGGACAGGTGGTGAAAAACTGTTTTTT. The encoded protein is CASSPGWTGGEKLFF.

The chain is built from TRBV18 and TRBJ2-5, with 10 bases aligning to TRBD2. Germline lookup yields CDR1 KGHSH and CDR2 LQKENI. This CDR3 is built from 16 residues. Unmatched junction bases numbered 5, after V lost 1 base and J lost 3 bases. The CDR3 here is CASSPQVAGGEETQYF. CDR3 nucleotide sequence: TGTGCCAGCTCACCACAAGTAGCGGGAGGCGAAGAGACCCAGTACTTC.

This clone appeared a single time. This chain uses TRBV19 with TRBJ1-2, with 9 bases identical to TRBD1. Germline CDR1 is LNHDA and CDR2 is SQIVND (reference sequence). The V segment lost 3 bases and the J segment 7 bases; nucleotides outside the gene matches: 9. This CDR3 contains 15 residues. CDR3 protein: CASSIPGQGVRGYTF. The CDR3 coding sequence is TGTGCCAGTAGTATCCCGGGACAGGGAGTTCGTGGCTACACCTTC.

The sample holds many counts of this clone. The chain couples TRBV30 to TRBJ1-1; 10 bases fit TRBD1. The CDR3 covers 14 residues. Germline V gene data show CDR1 as GTSNPN and CDR2 as SVGIG (reference sequence). Germline trimming cut 2 bases from V and 3 bases from J; bases unmatched to any gene: 3. Here the CDR3 reads CAWSWGTGDTEAFF. The CDR3 coding sequence is TGTGCCTGGAGTTGGGGGACAGGGGACACTGAAGCTTTCTTT.

V and J are TRBV30 and TRBJ1-4, with TRBD1 matching over 8 bases. From germline, CDR1 is GTSNPN and CDR2 SVGIG (reference sequence). CDR3 length: 14 amino acids. Trimming took 3 bases from V and 2 from J; bases not matched to a gene: 2. The CDR3 sequence: CAWRGQATNEKLFF. CDR3 nucleotides: TGTGCCTGGAGGGGACAGGCTACTAATGAAAAACTGTTTTTT. Full variable domain (outside the CDR3, taken from reference TRBV30 and TRBJ1-4): SQTIHQWPATLVQPVGSPLSLECTVEGTSNPNLYWYRQAAGRGLQLLFYSVGIGQISSEVPQNLSASRPQDRQFILSSKKLLLSDSGFYLCAWRGQATNEKLFFGSGTQLSVL.

The V and J genes are TRBV3-1 (or the pseudogene TRBV3-2) and TRBJ2-7; TRBD2 is a possible D gene (5 bases). V was cut by 0 bases and J by 2 bases, with 14 bases left in between. Germline V gene data show CDR1 as LGHDT and CDR2 as YNNKEL (reference sequence). The CDR3 has 16 residues. The CDR3 coding sequence is TGTGCCAGCAGCCAAGACCGGGGAGTAGTCACCTACGAGCAGTACTTC. Encoded protein: CASSQDRGVVTYEQYF.